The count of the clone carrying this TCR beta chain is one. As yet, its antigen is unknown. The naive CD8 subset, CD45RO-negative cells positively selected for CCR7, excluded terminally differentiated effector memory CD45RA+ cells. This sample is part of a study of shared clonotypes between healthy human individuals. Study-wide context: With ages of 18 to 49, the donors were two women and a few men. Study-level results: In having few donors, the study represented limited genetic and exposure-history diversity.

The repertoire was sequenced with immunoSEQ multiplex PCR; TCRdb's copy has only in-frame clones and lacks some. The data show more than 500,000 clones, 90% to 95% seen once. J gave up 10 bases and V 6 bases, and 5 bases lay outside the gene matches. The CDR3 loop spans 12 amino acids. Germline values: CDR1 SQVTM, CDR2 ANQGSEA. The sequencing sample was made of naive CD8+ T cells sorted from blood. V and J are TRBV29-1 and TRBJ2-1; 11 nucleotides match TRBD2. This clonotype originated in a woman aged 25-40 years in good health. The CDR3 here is CSVPGLAEEQFF. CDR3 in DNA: TGCAGCGTGCCGGGACTAGCGGAAGAGCAGTTCTTC.